This paragraph reports one TCR beta chain. Its antigen is unidentified. Sequencing was performed with immunoSEQ multiplex PCR; in TCRdb, only in-frame clones are kept and a portion is missing. Among approximately 50,000 clones listed, more than 75% were seen once. This specimen comes from a study of vaccination effects on CD4 cells after COVID-19. Study in general: A couple of convalescent patients gave samples 16 days and one week before vaccination. Study-level results: Late after vaccination, infection- and vaccine-induced clones showed marked clonal contraction.

Per the germline V gene, CDR1 is SGDLS and CDR2 is YYNGEE. With 6 bases clipped from V and 0 bases from J, the junction kept 6 bases outside the gene matches. There are 15 residues in the CDR3. Isolating CD4+ T cells followed approximately ten days of culture. PCR confirmed that the person was infected with SARS-CoV-2 between March and December 2020. At days 3 and 7, half of the medium was exchanged for IL-2 medium. V usage is TRBV9 and J usage is TRBJ2-3; 8 positions match TRBD2. This TCR came from a human donor who had a prior SARS-CoV-2 infection. Sequenced here: CD4+ T cells from PBMCs cultured without peptide, sampled before COVID-19 vaccination. CDR3 loop: CASTGGSWSTDTQYF. The CDR3 DNA reads TGTGCCAGCACGGGGGGGTCGTGGAGCACAGATACGCAGTATTTT.